One sample yielded the 10 T cell receptor beta chains listed below, sequenced in a study of patients and donors after allogeneic stem cell transplantation. TCRdb re-called the RT-PCR reads through MiXCR, storing one row per CDR3 protein. The profile shows about a million distinct CDR3 sequences, roughly 17% of them singletons. Material for sequencing was blood, either unsorted or a sorted T cell fraction (not recorded which). These receptors all come from a human donor who was either an allogeneic HSCT recipient or a stem cell or donor lymphocyte infusion donor (not recorded which). It is not recorded whose cells these are; they may come from a transplant donor.

This clonotype was found a few times. The chain employs TRBV20-1 and TRBJ2-2, with TRBD1 matching 8 bases. V shed 1 base and J 1 base; nucleotides not matched to a gene: 8. This CDR3 region has 17 residues. Germline V lookup: CDR1 DFQATT, CDR2 SNEGSKA (reference sequence). CDR3 in amino acids: CSARVGRTGMNTGELFF. The DNA of the CDR3 is TGCAGTGCTAGAGTAGGCAGGACAGGGATGAACACCGGGGAGCTGTTTTTT.

V gene TRBV11-1 combines with J gene TRBJ2-7, with TRBD1 identical over 7 bases. This CDR3 region has 18 residues. The trim removed 5 bases at V and 3 bases at J, leaving 19 bases unmatched. Germline-derived CDR1 and CDR2 are SGHAT and FQDESV (reference sequence). The CDR3 nucleotides read TGTGCCAGCAGCCCCCTCGGGTCCACAGGGGATGGGGTCTACGAGCAGTACTTC. Translation: CASSPLGSTGDGVYEQYF.

This clonotype came up a few times. V gene TRBV24-1 combines with J gene TRBJ2-1; no clear D gene. V was trimmed by 2 bases and J by 0 bases, leaving 10 bases between them. The CDR3 loop spans 16 amino acids. Germline lookup yields CDR1 KGHDR and CDR2 SFDVKD. CDR3 nucleotide sequence: TGTGCCACCAGTGATTCTTATCGTCGCTCCTACAATGAGCAGTTCTTC. Translating gives CATSDSYRRSYNEQFF.

This clonotype was detected only a few times. This chain links TRBV6-5 with TRBJ1-5; D gene unclear. The CDR3 is 14 residues long. CDR1 and CDR2 from the germline V gene are MNHEY and SVGAGI. V lost 0 bases and J 4 bases, leaving 7 bases between the germline ends. CDR3 sequence reads: CASSYSGFNQPQHF. The CDR3 region has the DNA TGTGCCAGCAGTTACTCAGGATTTAATCAGCCCCAGCATTTT.

This chain links TRBV5-6 with TRBJ2-1, with 7 positions matching TRBD2. Trimming cost V 0 bases and J 8 bases; bases outside gene matches: 8. In germline, CDR1 is SGHDT, CDR2 YYEEEE. The CDR3 covers 15 residues. In DNA, the CDR3 is TGTGCCAGCAGCTTGGTGTGGAGGGGAGGGGATGAGCAGTTCTTC. It is translated as CASSLVWRGGDEQFF. The whole variable domain, filled in from reference TRBV5-6 and TRBJ2-1, reads DAGVTQSPTHLIKTRGQQVTLRCSPKSGHDTVSWYQQALGQGPQFIFQYYEEEERQRGNFPDRFSGHQFPNYSSELNVNALLLGDSALYLCASSLVWRGGDEQFFGPGTRLTVL.

The chain links TRBV10-3 to TRBJ1-6; possible D gene TRBD1, 5 bases. The CDR3 has 13 residues. Trimming stripped 4 bases from V and 13 bases from J, with 14 bases between. Per germline, CDR1 ENHRY and CDR2 SYGVKD. The DNA of the CDR3 is TGTGCCATCAGTGGTCAGGGCAGCCTCCCCCTCCACTTT. It yields the protein CAISGQGSLPLHF.

V is TRBV7-2 and J is TRBJ1-6, with D maybe TRBD1 (5 bases). This CDR3 is 15 amino acids long. The V end was cut by 0 bases, the J end by 10 bases, with 13 bases between. CDR1 and CDR2 (germline): SGHTA, FQGNSA. The CDR3 loop reads CASSLAGRRGSPLHF. In DNA, the CDR3 is TGTGCCAGCAGCTTAGCCGGGAGAAGGGGCTCACCCCTCCACTTT.

The chain employs TRBV5-1 and TRBJ1-1; unclear D gene. The CDR3 contains 13 residues. Germline V gene lookup returns CDR1 SGHRS and CDR2 YFSETQ. Trimming shortened V by 4 bases and J by 8 bases, and 15 bases separated the two germline ends. The CDR3 region is CASSPLRVSEAFF. The CDR3 DNA is TGCGCCAGCAGCCCCCTCCGGGTCTCAGAAGCTTTCTTT. The complete variable domain, with remaining parts taken from reference TRBV5-1 and TRBJ1-1, reads KAGVTQTPRYLIKTRGQQVTLSCSPISGHRSVSWYQQTPGQGLQFLFEYFSETQRNKGNFPGRFSGRQFSNSRSEMNVSTLELGDSALYLCASSPLRVSEAFFGQGTRLTVV.

The CDR3 protein is CASSEQGISEQFF. The CDR3 DNA sequence: TGTGCCAGCAGTGAACAGGGAATCAGTGAGCAGTTCTTC. The chain recombines TRBV6-4 with TRBJ2-1; D may be TRBD1 (6 bases). Germline values: CDR1 MRHNA, CDR2 SNTAGT. V was pared by 3 bases and J by 9 bases, with 12 bases between. This CDR3 contains 13 residues.

J is TRBJ1-2 and V is TRBV7-9; D is ambiguous. The V gene's germline CDR1 is SEHNR and CDR2 FQNEAQ (reference sequence). Between the trimmed V and J ends, which lost 1 base and 4 bases, there was a span of 16 bases. The length of the CDR3 is 16 residues. CDR3 DNA: TGTGCCAGCAGCTTAGGGCCCGAGCGGCCTCGCTATGGCTACACCTTC. It specifies CASSLGPERPRYGYTF.